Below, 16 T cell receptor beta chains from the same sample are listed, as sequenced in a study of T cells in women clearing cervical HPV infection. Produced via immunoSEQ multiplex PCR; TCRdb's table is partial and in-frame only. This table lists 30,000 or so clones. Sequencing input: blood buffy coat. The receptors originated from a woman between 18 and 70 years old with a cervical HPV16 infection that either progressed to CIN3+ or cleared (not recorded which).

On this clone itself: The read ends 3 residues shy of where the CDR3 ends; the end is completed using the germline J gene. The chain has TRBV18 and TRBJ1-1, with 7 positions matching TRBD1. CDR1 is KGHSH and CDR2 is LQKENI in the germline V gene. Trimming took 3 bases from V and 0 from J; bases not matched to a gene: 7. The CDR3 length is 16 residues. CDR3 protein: CASSPDSDRVNTEAFF. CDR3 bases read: TGTGCCAGCTCACCCGACTCCGACAGGGTGAACACTGAA.

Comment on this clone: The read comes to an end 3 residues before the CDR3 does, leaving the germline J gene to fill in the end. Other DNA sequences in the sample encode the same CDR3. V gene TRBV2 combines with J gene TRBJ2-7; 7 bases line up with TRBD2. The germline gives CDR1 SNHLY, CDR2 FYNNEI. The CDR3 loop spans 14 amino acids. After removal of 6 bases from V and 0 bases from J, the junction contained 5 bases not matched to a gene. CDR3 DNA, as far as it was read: TGTGCCAGCAGGAGACTAGCAGACTCCTACGAG. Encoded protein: CASRRLADSYE. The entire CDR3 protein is CASRRLADSYEQYF.

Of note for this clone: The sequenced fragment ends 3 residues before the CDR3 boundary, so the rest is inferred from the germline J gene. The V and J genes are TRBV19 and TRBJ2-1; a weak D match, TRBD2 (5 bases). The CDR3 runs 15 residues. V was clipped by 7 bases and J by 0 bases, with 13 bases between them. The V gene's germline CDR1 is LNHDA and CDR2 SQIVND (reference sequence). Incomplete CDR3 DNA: TGTGCCAGTACCCCAGACTATAACTCCTACAATGAG. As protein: CASTPDYNSYNE. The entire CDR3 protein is CASTPDYNSYNEQFF.

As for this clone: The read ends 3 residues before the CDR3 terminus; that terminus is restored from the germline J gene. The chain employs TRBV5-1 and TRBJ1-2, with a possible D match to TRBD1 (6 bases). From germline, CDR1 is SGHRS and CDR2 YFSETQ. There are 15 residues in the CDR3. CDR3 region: CASSTSGGRAETYTF. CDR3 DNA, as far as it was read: TGCGCCAGCAGTACTAGCGGGGGGCGGGCGGAGACC.

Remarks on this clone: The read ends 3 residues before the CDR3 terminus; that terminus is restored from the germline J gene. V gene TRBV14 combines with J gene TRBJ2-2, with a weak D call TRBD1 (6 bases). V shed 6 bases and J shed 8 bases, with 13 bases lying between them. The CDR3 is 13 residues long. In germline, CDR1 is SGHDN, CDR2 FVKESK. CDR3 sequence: CASRQNRAGELFF. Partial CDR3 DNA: TGTGCCAGCAGGCAAAACAGGGCAGGGGAG.

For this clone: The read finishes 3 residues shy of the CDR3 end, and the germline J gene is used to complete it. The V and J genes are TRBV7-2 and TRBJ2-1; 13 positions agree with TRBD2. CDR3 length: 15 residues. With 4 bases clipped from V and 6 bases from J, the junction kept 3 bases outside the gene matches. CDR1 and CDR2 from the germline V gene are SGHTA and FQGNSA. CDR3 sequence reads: CASSYGLAGANEQFF. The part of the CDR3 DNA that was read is TGTGCCAGCAGCTATGGACTAGCGGGAGCCAATGAG.

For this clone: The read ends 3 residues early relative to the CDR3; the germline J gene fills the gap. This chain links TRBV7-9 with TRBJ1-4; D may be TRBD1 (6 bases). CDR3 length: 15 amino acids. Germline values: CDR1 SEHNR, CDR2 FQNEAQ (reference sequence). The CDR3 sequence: CASSPGWTAGSPLFF. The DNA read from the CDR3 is TGTGCCAGCAGCCCCGGTTGGACAGCGGGGTCACCA.

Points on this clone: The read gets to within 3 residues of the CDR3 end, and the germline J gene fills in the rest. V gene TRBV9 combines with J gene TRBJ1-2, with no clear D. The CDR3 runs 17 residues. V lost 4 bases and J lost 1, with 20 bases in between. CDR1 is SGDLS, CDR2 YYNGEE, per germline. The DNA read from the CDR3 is TGTGCCAGCAGCCAACTAACCGGACGGACTAGTAACTATGGC. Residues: CASSQLTGRTSNYG. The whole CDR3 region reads CASSQLTGRTSNYGYTF. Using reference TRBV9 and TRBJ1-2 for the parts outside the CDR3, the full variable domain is DSGVTQTPKHLITATGQRVTLRCSPRSGDLSVYWYQQSLDQGLQFLIQYYNGEERAKGNILERFSAQQFPDLHSELNLSSLELGDSALYFCASSQLTGRTSNYGYTFGSGTRLTVV.

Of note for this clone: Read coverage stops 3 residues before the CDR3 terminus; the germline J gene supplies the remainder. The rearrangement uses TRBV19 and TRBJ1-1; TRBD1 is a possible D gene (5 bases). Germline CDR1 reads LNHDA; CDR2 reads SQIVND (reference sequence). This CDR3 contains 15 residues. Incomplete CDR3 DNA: TGTGCCAGTAGTCTACTAGCGGGGGATTCCTACGAG. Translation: CASSLLAGDSYE. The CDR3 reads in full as CASSLLAGDSYEAFF.

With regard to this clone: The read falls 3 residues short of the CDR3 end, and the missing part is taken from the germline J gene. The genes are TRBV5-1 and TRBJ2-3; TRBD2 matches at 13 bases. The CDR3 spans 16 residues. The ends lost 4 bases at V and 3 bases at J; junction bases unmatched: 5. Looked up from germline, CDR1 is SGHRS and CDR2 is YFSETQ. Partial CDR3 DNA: TGCGCCAGCAGCCAAATACTAGCGGGGGGGACAGATACG. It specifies CASSQILAGGTDT. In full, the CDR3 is CASSQILAGGTDTQYF.

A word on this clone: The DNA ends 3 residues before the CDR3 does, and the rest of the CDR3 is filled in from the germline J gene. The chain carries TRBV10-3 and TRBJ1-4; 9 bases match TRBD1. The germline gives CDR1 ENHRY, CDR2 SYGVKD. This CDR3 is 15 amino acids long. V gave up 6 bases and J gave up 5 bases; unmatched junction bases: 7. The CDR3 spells CAIRGQGGGNEKLFF. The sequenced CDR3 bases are TGTGCCATCAGGGGACAGGGAGGAGGAAATGAAAAA.

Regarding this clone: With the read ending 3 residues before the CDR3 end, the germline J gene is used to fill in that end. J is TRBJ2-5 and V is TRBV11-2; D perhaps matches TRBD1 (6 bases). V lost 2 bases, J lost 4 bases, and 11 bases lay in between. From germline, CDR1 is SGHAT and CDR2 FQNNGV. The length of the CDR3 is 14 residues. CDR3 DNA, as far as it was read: TGTGCCAGCAGCTTAACAGGGCCTGGAGAGACC. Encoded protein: CASSLTGPGET. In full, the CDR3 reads CASSLTGPGETQYF. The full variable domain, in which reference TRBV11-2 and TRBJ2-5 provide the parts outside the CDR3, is EAGVAQSPRYKIIEKRQSVAFWCNPISGHATLYWYQQILGQGPKLLIQFQNNGVVDDSQLPKDRFSAERLKGVDSTLKIQPAKLEDSAVYLCASSLTGPGETQYFGPGTRLLVL.

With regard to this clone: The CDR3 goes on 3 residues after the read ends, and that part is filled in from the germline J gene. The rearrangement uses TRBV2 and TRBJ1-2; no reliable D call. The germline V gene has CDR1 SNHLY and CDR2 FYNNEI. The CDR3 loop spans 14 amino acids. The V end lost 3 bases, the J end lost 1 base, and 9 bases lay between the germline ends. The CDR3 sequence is CASSEADSNYGYTF. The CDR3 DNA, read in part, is TGTGCCAGCAGTGAGGCGGATAGTAACTATGGC.

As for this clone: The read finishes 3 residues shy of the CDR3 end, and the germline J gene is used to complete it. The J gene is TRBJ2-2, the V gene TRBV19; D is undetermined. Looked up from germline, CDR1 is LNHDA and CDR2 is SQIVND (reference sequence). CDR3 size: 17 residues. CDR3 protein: CASSIDGHRLLYSPLFF. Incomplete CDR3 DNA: TGTGCCAGTAGTATAGATGGGCACCGCCTCCTATATTCACCG.

The CDR3 bases that were read are TGCAGTGCTACGTCTGCGGGACAGAGGAATGAG. Amino acids: CSATSAGQRNE. The full CDR3 protein is CSATSAGQRNEQFF. V gene TRBV20-1 combines with J gene TRBJ2-1; D possibly corresponds to TRBD1 (7 bases). The CDR3 end is not reached by the read, which stops 3 residues before it; the germline J gene fills it in. Germline CDR1 DFQATT, CDR2 SNEGSKA (reference sequence). CDR3 length: 14 amino acids. V lost 4 bases and J 7 bases, leaving 17 bases between the germline ends.

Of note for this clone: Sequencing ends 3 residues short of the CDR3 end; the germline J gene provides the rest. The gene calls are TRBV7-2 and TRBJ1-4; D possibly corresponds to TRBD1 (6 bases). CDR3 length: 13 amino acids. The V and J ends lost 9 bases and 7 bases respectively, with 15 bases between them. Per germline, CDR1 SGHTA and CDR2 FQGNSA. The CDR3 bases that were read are TGTGCCAGTCGGACAGACTTCAGTGAAAAA. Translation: CASRTDFSEK. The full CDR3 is CASRTDFSEKLFF.